Sequencing of this TCR beta chain was carried out in a study of T cells after yellow fever vaccination. Via MiXCR, TCRdb re-called the 5' RACE reads, giving one row per CDR3 protein. Among more than 450,000 distinct CDR3 sequences listed, around a fifth were seen once. The V end was cut by 8 bases, the J end by 8 bases, with 18 bases between. This CDR3 has 13 residues. Germline CDR1 SGHVS, CDR2 FQNEAQ. Specimen: PBMCs, collected roughly 20 days after the first yellow fever vaccination. The chain is built from TRBV7-8 and TRBJ1-1, with D possibly matching TRBD1 (5 bases). The clonotype originates from a man younger than 35 who received the YFV17D yellow fever vaccine. DNA of the CDR3: TGTGCCAGCGTTGAAAGAGGGGAGTTAGAAGCTTTCTTT. Protein sequence: CASVERGELEAFF. The full variable domain, completed using reference TRBV7-8 and TRBJ1-1, is GAGVSQSPRYKVAKRGQDVALRCDPISGHVSLFWYQQALGQGPEFLTYFQNEAQLDKSGLPSDRFFAERPEGSVSTLKIQRTQQEDSAVYLCASVERGELEAFFGQGTRLTVV.